The rows below give T cell receptor beta chains drawn from one sample of a study of blood T cell repertoires in COVID-19. Libraries were prepared by immunoSEQ multiplex PCR; TCRdb keeps only in-frame clonotypes and omits some of them. The sample lists about 120,000 clones, about 85% occurring once. Sequencing input: peripheral blood. The receptors shown here come from a human donor in a cohort sampled during active COVID-19. Both conserved end residues are part of each CDR3. A D gene is named only where the DNA matches it firmly. Part of the rows lack a size; the others show once, few, many or a class for expanded clones.

j_call	d_call	v_call	clone_size	cdr3_aa	cdr3_nt
TRBJ2-2	TRBD2	TRBV24-1	-	CASRGGPGELFF	TGTGCCTCACGGGGGGGCCCCGGGGAGCTGTTTTTT
TRBJ2-1	-	TRBV19	once	CASSTDRDNEQFF	TGTGCCAGTAGTACCGATCGGGACAATGAGCAGTTCTTC
TRBJ1-4	-	TRBV6-2/TRBV6-3	-	CASSSPRGSTNEKLFF	TGTGCCAGCAGTTCCCCGAGAGGGTCGACTAATGAAAAACTGTTTTTT
TRBJ2-7	-	TRBV14	once	CARPGLPERRRSYEQYF	TGTGCCAGACCGGGACTGCCTGAGAGGAGGCGTTCCTACGAGCAGTACTTC
TRBJ2-7	TRBD2	TRBV27	few	CASSPRPGLAPYEQYF	TGTGCCAGCAGTCCGAGACCGGGACTAGCGCCCTACGAGCAGTACTTC
TRBJ1-2	-	TRBV19	-	CASSTGGGQRDGYTF	TGTGCCAGTAGTACGGGCGGGGGGCAAAGGGATGGCTACACCTTC
TRBJ2-7	TRBD1	TRBV5-1	-	CASSLGLQGANEQYF	TGCGCCAGCAGCTTGGGATTACAGGGGGCTAACGAGCAGTACTTC
TRBJ2-3	TRBD2	TRBV5-1	-	CASSLEASGSAPQYF	TGCGCCAGCAGCTTGGAGGCTAGCGGGAGTGCGCCGCAGTATTTT
TRBJ1-5	TRBD1	TRBV5-3	-	CARRYRTGVSNQPQHF	TGTGCCAGAAGGTATCGAACAGGGGTTAGCAATCAGCCCCAGCATTTT
TRBJ1-5	-	TRBV2	-	CASSFSQANQPQHF	TGTGCCAGCAGTTTTTCGCAGGCTAATCAGCCCCAGCATTTT
TRBJ2-4	TRBD2	TRBV11-2	-	CASSLVSLDSGRAQNIQYF	TGTGCCAGCAGCTTAGTTAGTTTGGATAGCGGGAGGGCCCAAAACATTCAGTACTTC
TRBJ2-7	TRBD1	TRBV27	-	CASSLRGLRDEQYF	TGTGCCAGCAGTTTGAGGGGGCTTAGAGACGAGCAGTACTTC
TRBJ2-7	TRBD2	TRBV3-1/TRBV3-2	few	CASSLAGLQPGGREQYF	TGTGCCAGCAGCCTAGCGGGACTCCAACCGGGCGGTCGCGAGCAGTACTTC
TRBJ1-3	TRBD1	TRBV5-1	-	CASSFGTAAGNTIYF	TGCGCCAGCAGCTTTGGGACAGCCGCTGGAAACACCATATATTTT
TRBJ2-5	TRBD2	TRBV3-1/TRBV3-2	-	CASSPTSGGQETQYF	TGTGCCAGCAGCCCGACTAGCGGGGGCCAAGAGACCCAGTACTTC
TRBJ1-6	-	TRBV5-4	few	CASSSRFSNSPLHF	TGTGCCAGCAGCTCGCGCTTTAGCAATTCACCCCTCCACTTT
TRBJ1-4	-	TRBV7-9	once	CATASATNEKLFF	TGTGCCACCGCCAGTGCAACTAATGAAAAACTGTTTTTT
TRBJ2-7	TRBD2	TRBV27	-	CASSLRSSGRFSYEQYF	TGTGCCAGCAGTTTACGGTCTAGCGGGAGGTTCTCCTACGAGCAGTACTTC
TRBJ1-1	TRBD1	TRBV19	-	CASSIDHSSGQGMNTEAFF	TGTGCCAGTAGTATAGATCATTCTTCAGGACAGGGAATGAACACTGAAGCTTTCTTT
TRBJ1-4	-	TRBV4-2	-	CASSQALGATNEKLFF	TGTGCCAGCAGCCAAGCTCTAGGCGCAACTAATGAAAAACTGTTTTTT
TRBJ1-5	-	TRBV10-3	few	CAISDRARGEENNQPQHF	TGTGCCATCAGTGATCGGGCCAGGGGTGAAGAAAACAATCAGCCCCAGCATTTT
TRBJ1-2	TRBD1	TRBV19	-	CASRGSKTGYGYTF	TGTGCCAGTAGGGGATCCAAGACAGGGTATGGCTACACCTTC
TRBJ1-1	-	TRBV28	-	CASSSRFRGFF	TGTGCCAGCAGTAGCCGATTTCGAGGGTTCTTT
TRBJ2-5	-	TRBV4-2	-	CASSQDLRGGETQYF	TGTGCCAGCAGCCAAGATCTAAGGGGGGGAGAGACCCAGTACTTC
TRBJ1-1	-	TRBV19	-	CASSIPGTEAFF	TGTGCCAGTAGTATCCCAGGGACTGAAGCTTTCTTT
TRBJ1-6	-	TRBV24-1	-	CATSDSSTDRTYYNSPLHF	TGTGCCACCAGTGATTCTTCCACGGACAGAACCTACTATAATTCACCCCTCCACTTT
TRBJ1-2	-	TRBV19	-	CASSIVSGIHLTNYGYTF	TGTGCCAGTAGTATCGTATCAGGGATCCATCTAACTAACTATGGCTACACCTTC
TRBJ2-7	-	TRBV6-5	once	CASSYTHTYEQYF	TGTGCCAGCAGTTACACACATACCTACGAGCAGTACTTC
TRBJ1-2	TRBD1	TRBV11-2	-	CALRDPKKTGGNYGYTF	TGTGCCCTCAGGGACCCCAAAAAAACAGGGGGCAACTATGGCTACACCTTC
TRBJ2-2	TRBD2	TRBV7-6	-	CASKELAGANTGELFF	TGTGCCAGCAAGGAACTAGCGGGAGCGAACACCGGGGAGCTGTTTTTT
TRBJ1-6	-	TRBV15	-	CATSKRSSYNSPLHF	TGTGCCACCAGCAAACGGAGCTCCTATAATTCACCCCTCCACTTT
TRBJ1-1	-	TRBV11-2	many	CASSAGTRSTEAFF	TGTGCCAGCAGCGCCGGGACTCGTTCCACTGAAGCTTTCTTT
TRBJ2-2	TRBD2	TRBV19	-	CASSIRLGSSGTGELFF	TGTGCCAGTAGTATACGGCTCGGGTCTAGCGGGACGGGGGAGCTGTTTTTT
TRBJ2-3	-	TRBV2	-	CASSVLVGTDTQYF	TGTGCCAGCAGCGTACTAGTTGGCACAGATACGCAGTATTTT
TRBJ2-1	TRBD2	TRBV13	-	CASSLARLAGGLGYNEQFF	TGTGCCAGCAGCTTAGCGAGGCTAGCGGGAGGTCTAGGATACAATGAGCAGTTCTTC
TRBJ1-3	-	TRBV18	once	CASSPPDAGARGNTIYF	TGTGCCAGCTCACCACCAGATGCGGGGGCGCGAGGAAACACCATATATTTT
TRBJ2-7	TRBD2	TRBV29-1	-	CSVQASGNSYEQYF	TGCAGCGTTCAAGCTAGCGGGAACTCCTACGAGCAGTACTTC
TRBJ2-3	TRBD2	TRBV27	-	CASSRSAGGRVSTDTQYF	TGTGCCAGCAGTAGGTCGGCGGGGGGTAGGGTAAGCACAGATACGCAGTATTTT
TRBJ2-2	-	TRBV18	-	CASSPPSLATNTGELFF	TGTGCCAGCTCACCACCGTCTCTAGCCACGAACACCGGGGAGCTGTTTTTT
TRBJ2-3	-	TRBV18	-	CASSPGGGGATDTQYF	TGTGCCAGCTCACCAGGCGGAGGGGGGGCAACAGATACGCAGTATTTT
TRBJ2-6	-	TRBV14	-	CASSPTGSGANVLTF	TGTGCCAGCAGCCCGACGGGTTCTGGGGCCAACGTCCTGACTTTC
TRBJ2-7	-	TRBV5-4	-	CASSRAGQPYEQYF	TGTGCCAGCAGCCGAGCGGGACAACCCTACGAGCAGTACTTC
TRBJ1-6	TRBD1	TRBV9	few	CASSDTTGSRNSPLHF	TGTGCCAGCAGCGATACGACAGGGTCCCGCAATTCACCCCTCCACTTT
TRBJ2-1	-	TRBV11-2	once	CASTRSSSYNEQFF	TGTGCCAGCACCAGGTCCTCATCCTACAATGAGCAGTTCTTC
TRBJ1-5	-	TRBV28	-	CASSFRYYQPQHF	TGTGCCAGCAGTTTCCGCTATTATCAGCCCCAGCATTTT
TRBJ1-5	TRBD1	TRBV19	-	CASWSGDRGLQPQHF	TGTGCCAGTTGGAGCGGGGACAGGGGGCTTCAGCCCCAGCATTTT
TRBJ2-2	-	TRBV2	-	CASSALPYTGELFF	TGTGCCAGCAGTGCCCTCCCTTACACCGGGGAGCTGTTTTTT
TRBJ1-2	-	TRBV3-1/TRBV3-2	-	CASSQGALYGYTF	TGTGCCAGCAGCCAAGGAGCCCTCTATGGCTACACCTTC
TRBJ1-5	TRBD1	TRBV5-5	-	CASSLYETGADQPQHF	TGTGCCAGCAGCTTGTATGAGACAGGGGCCGACCAGCCCCAGCATTTT
TRBJ2-3	TRBD1	TRBV5-4	-	CASSLQGAADTQYF	TGTGCCAGCAGCTTGCAGGGGGCGGCGGATACGCAGTATTTT
TRBJ1-4	-	TRBV7-3	-	CASSLGHRAPNEKLFF	TGTGCCAGCAGCTTAGGCCACAGGGCACCTAATGAAAAACTGTTTTTT
TRBJ2-3	TRBD2	TRBV5-4	-	CASSLFSGISTDTQYF	TGTGCCAGCAGCTTGTTCAGCGGGATTTCCACAGATACGCAGTATTTT
TRBJ2-1	TRBD1	TRBV5-1	-	CASSSGTGGAYNEQFF	TGCGCCAGCAGCTCGGGTACAGGGGGCGCCTACAATGAGCAGTTCTTC
TRBJ2-7	-	TRBV21-1	-	CASSKVRDRESYEQYF	TGTGCCAGCAGCAAAGTACGGGACAGGGAGTCGTACGAGCAGTACTTC
TRBJ2-5	-	TRBV6-1	-	CASSELRVGRETQYF	TGTGCCAGCAGTGAATTGAGGGTCGGGCGAGAGACCCAGTACTTC
TRBJ2-7	TRBD2	TRBV5-1	once	CASSLLLGGSGSGYEQYF	TGCGCCAGCAGCTTGCTTCTGGGGGGAAGCGGGAGTGGCTACGAGCAGTACTTC
TRBJ1-4	-	TRBV15	-	CATSRDRGGRGEKLFF	TGTGCCACCAGCAGAGATAGGGGAGGTCGAGGGGAAAAACTGTTTTTT
TRBJ2-5	-	TRBV24-1	-	CAIDSNQETQYF	TGTGCCATCGACAGTAACCAAGAGACCCAGTACTTC
TRBJ2-3	-	TRBV24-1	few	CATTQTGDYTDTQYF	TGTGCCACCACACAGACAGGCGATTACACAGATACGCAGTATTTT